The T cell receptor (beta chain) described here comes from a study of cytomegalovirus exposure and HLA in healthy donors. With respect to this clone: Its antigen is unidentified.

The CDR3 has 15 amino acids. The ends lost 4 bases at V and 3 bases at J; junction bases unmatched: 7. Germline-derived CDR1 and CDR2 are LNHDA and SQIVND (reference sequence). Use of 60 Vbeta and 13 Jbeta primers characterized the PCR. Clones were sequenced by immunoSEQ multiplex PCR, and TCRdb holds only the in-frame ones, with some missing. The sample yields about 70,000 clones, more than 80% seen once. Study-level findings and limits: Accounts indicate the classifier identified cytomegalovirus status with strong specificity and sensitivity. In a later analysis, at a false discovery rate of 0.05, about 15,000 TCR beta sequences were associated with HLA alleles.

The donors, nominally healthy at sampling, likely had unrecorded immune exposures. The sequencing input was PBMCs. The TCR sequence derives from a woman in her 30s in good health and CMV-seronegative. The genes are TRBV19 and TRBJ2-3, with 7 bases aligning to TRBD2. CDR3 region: CASSTQRDGTDTQYF. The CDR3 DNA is TGTGCCAGTAGTACTCAGCGGGACGGTACAGATACGCAGTATTTT.